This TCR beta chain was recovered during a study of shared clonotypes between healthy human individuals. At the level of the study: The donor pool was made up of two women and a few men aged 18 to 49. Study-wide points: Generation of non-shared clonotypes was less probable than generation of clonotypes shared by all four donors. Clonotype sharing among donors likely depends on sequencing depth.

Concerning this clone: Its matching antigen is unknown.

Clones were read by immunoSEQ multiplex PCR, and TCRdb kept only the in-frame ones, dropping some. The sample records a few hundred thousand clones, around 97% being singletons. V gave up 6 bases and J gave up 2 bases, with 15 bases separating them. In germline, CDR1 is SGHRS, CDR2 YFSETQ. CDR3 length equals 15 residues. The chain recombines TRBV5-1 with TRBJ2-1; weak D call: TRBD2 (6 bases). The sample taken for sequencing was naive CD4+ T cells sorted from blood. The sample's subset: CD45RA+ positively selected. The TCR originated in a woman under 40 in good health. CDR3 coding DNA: TGCGCCAGCACCCTCCTAGCGACTACCTACAATGAGCAGTTCTTC. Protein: CASTLLATTYNEQFF.